Presented here are 19 T cell receptor beta chains from one specimen sequenced in a study of shared clonotypes between healthy human individuals. Profiling relied on immunoSEQ multiplex PCR, and the TCRdb table lists in-frame clones only, not all of them. The sample consists of about 1 million clones, about 75% of them appearing once. The specimen sequenced was memory CD4+ T cells sorted from blood. Subset of the sample: CD45RA-negative fraction. These receptors were taken from a man aged 18 to 35 in good health.

V usage is TRBV7-9 and J usage is TRBJ1-1, with a tentative D call TRBD1 (5 bases). Germline assignment: CDR1 SEHNR and CDR2 FQNEAQ (reference sequence). This CDR3 region has 16 residues. Trimming took 5 bases from V and 7 from J, leaving 23 bases between them. In DNA form, the CDR3 reads TGTGCCAGCAGCCCGAAGGGGCTGGATTACCTTGGTGAAGCTTTCTTT. Protein: CASSPKGLDYLGEAFF. Based on the CDR3 plus reference TRBV7-9 and TRBJ1-1, the full variable domain is DTGVSQNPRHKITKRGQNVTFRCDPISEHNRLYWYRQTLGQGPEFLTYFQNEAQLEKSRLLSDRFSAERPKGSFSTLEIQRTEQGDSAMYLCASSPKGLDYLGEAFFGQGTRLTVV.

J is TRBJ2-7 and V is TRBV7-9; TRBD2 matches 8 bases. Germline V CDR1 and CDR2: SEHNR, FQNEAQ (reference sequence). The trim removed 4 bases at V and 6 bases at J, leaving 14 bases unmatched. CDR3 length: 16 amino acids. The CDR3 reads CASSSPGRGVSSEQYF. CDR3 bases: TGTGCCAGCAGCTCCCCCGGGCGGGGGGTCTCTAGCGAGCAGTACTTC.

This clone was counted a few times. This rearrangement joins TRBV19 to TRBJ1-1; D is uncertain. The CDR3 extends over 14 amino acids. The germline V and J ends were trimmed by 1 base and 3 bases, with 9 bases remaining between them. CDR1 is LNHDA and CDR2 is SQIVND in the germline V gene (reference sequence). The CDR3 DNA reads TGTGCCAGTAGTATAGGAGGGAGGTACACTGAAGCTTTCTTT. Translating it yields CASSIGGRYTEAFF.

The chain combines TRBV11-3 with TRBJ2-2, with TRBD2 identical over 9 bases. This CDR3 has 16 amino acids. Germline V gene sequence: CDR1 SGHNT, CDR2 YENEEA. V lost 2 bases and J lost 2; bases outside the gene matches: 3. CDR3 DNA sequence: TGTGCCAGCAGCTTATCGGGGACTAGCAACACCGGGGAGCTGTTTTTT. Translating it yields CASSLSGTSNTGELFF. The full variable domain, with the rest looked up from reference TRBV11-3 and TRBJ2-2, is EAGVVQSPRYKIIEKKQPVAFWCNPISGHNTLYWYLQNLGQGPELLIRYENEEAVDDSQLPKDRFSAERLKGVDSTLKIQPAELGDSAVYLCASSLSGTSNTGELFFGEGSRLTVL.

The J gene is TRBJ2-7, the V gene TRBV21-1; TRBD2 is taken as the D call from the table, unchecked against the DNA. TRBV21-1 is tagged as a pseudogene. This CDR3 is 13 amino acids long. As DNA, the CDR3 is TGTGCCAGCAGGCCGGGAACCCCCTACGAGCAGTACTTC. Its translation: CASRPGTPYEQYF.

The chain is built from TRBV6-5 and TRBJ1-6, with 7 bases that match TRBD1. The CDR3 length is 14 residues. In germline, CDR1 is MNHEY, CDR2 SVGAGI. V lost 10 bases and J lost 7; bases outside the gene matches: 10. The chain's CDR3 is CATKTGTENSPLHF. The DNA of the CDR3 is TGTGCCACAAAGACCGGGACAGAGAATTCACCCCTCCACTTT.

This clone was seen only a few times. The chain combines TRBV7-2 with TRBJ2-5, with a tentative D call TRBD2 (5 bases). Germline-derived CDR1 and CDR2 are SGHTA and FQGNSA. This CDR3 has 14 residues. V was pared by 5 bases and J by 14 bases, with 24 bases between. In DNA form, the CDR3 reads TGTGCCAGCAGCCCCCCGGCCAACATCGGACTGCTATACTTC. Translating it yields CASSPPANIGLLYF.

Only a few counts were recorded for this clone. The chain uses TRBV29-1 and TRBJ2-3; TRBD2 aligns across 9 bases. V was clipped by 5 bases and J by 2 bases; unmatched bases: 5. This CDR3 is 14 amino acids long. Germline V lookup: CDR1 SQVTM, CDR2 ANQGSEA. CDR3 nucleotide sequence: TGCAGCGTTTCTAGCGGGGACAACACAGATACGCAGTATTTT. The encoded protein is CSVSSGDNTDTQYF.

V usage is TRBV5-6 and J usage is TRBJ2-3, with TRBD2 identical over 7 bases. The CDR3 covers 16 residues. The junction had 6 bases not matched to a gene; V was cut back by 0 bases and J by 2 bases. Germline V gene sequence: CDR1 SGHDT, CDR2 YYEEEE. The CDR3 here is CASSLEASGNTDTQYF. CDR3 nucleotide sequence: TGTGCCAGCAGCTTGGAGGCTAGCGGAAACACAGATACGCAGTATTTT.

The rearrangement joins TRBV9 to TRBJ2-3; TRBD2 matches 8 bases. J gave up 1 base and V 5 bases, and 9 bases lay outside the gene matches. From germline, CDR1 is SGDLS and CDR2 YYNGEE. The CDR3 has 16 amino acids. CDR3 in DNA: TGTGCCAGCAGTACCCCGGGGGGGGGCGGCACAGATACGCAGTATTTT. This sequence encodes CASSTPGGGGTDTQYF.

The chain uses TRBV20-1 and TRBJ2-3; 10 bases align to TRBD2. The length of the CDR3 is 10 residues. Germline V gene lookup returns CDR1 DFQATT and CDR2 SNEGSKA (reference sequence). The CDR3 spells CSLAGEVQYF. CDR3 nucleotides: TGCAGCCTAGCGGGAGAGGTGCAGTATTTT.

The rearrangement uses TRBV5-6 and TRBJ2-2, with TRBD2 matching over 7 bases. The CDR3 consists of 16 residues. CDR1 is SGHDT, CDR2 YYEEEE, per germline. The ends lost 4 bases at V and 1 base at J; junction bases unmatched: 7. CDR3 residues: CASSRAGKGNTGELFF. CDR3 coding DNA: TGTGCCAGCAGCCGAGCGGGGAAAGGGAACACCGGGGAGCTGTTTTTT.

The chain couples TRBV28 to TRBJ1-1; 8 nucleotides line up with TRBD1. From germline, CDR1 is MDHEN and CDR2 SYDVKM. The V and J ends lost 2 bases and 1 base, in that order; junction bases with no gene match: 6. The CDR3 length is 16 residues. This CDR3 reads CASSLAGGGSNTEAFF. In nucleotides, the CDR3 is TGTGCCAGCAGTTTAGCAGGGGGCGGGTCGAACACTGAAGCTTTCTTT.

Here the CDR3 reads CASSPPRGSGANVLTF. The CDR3, as DNA: TGTGCCAGCTCACCACCGAGGGGGTCTGGGGCCAACGTCCTGACTTTC. The genes are TRBV18 and TRBJ2-6, with D possibly TRBD1 on 6 matching bases. Germline CDR1 is KGHSH and CDR2 is LQKENI. This CDR3 is built from 16 residues. The V end lost 0 bases, the J end lost 1 base, and 7 bases lay between the germline ends.

As concerns this clone: This likely traces to a read error, being one base from a far larger clone. The J gene is TRBJ1-3, the V gene TRBV28, with TRBD1 matching over 9 bases. V lost 6 bases, J lost 1 base, and 4 bases stayed unmatched. Germline V CDR1 and CDR2: MDHEN, SYDVKM. The CDR3 has 15 residues. The CDR3 DNA is TGTGCCAGCAGCCCCGGGACAGGGTCTGGAAACACCATATATTTT. Translating it yields CASSPGTGSGNTIYF.

V usage is TRBV7-9 and J usage is TRBJ2-2; D gene ambiguous. This CDR3 contains 13 residues. The V gene lost 10 bases and the J gene lost 6 bases, with 15 bases spanning the gap. Germline V gene lookup returns CDR1 SEHNR and CDR2 FQNEAQ (reference sequence). The CDR3 spells CAITKGEAGELFF. The CDR3 bases are TGTGCCATTACTAAGGGCGAGGCCGGGGAGCTGTTTTTT.

Notes on this clone: The same CDR3 is also encoded by other DNA sequences in this sample. The chain uses TRBV18 and TRBJ2-3; no clear D. The CDR3 length is 13 residues. V was shortened by 6 bases and J by 4 bases, with 11 bases between the two germline ends. From germline, CDR1 is KGHSH and CDR2 LQKENI. The DNA for the CDR3 is TGTGCCAGCTCCCCTACGAGCGCAGATACGCAGTATTTT. Translation gives CASSPTSADTQYF.

The chain uses TRBV25-1 and TRBJ2-3; the D gene is possibly TRBD1 (7 bases). The CDR3 length is 18 residues. The germline CDR1 and CDR2 sequences are MGHDK and SYGVNS. V shed 3 bases and J shed 1 base, with 20 bases lying between them. The CDR3 loop is CASSDLAGRRGGTDTQYF. CDR3 DNA sequence: TGTGCCAGCAGTGATTTGGCCGGGCGCAGGGGGGGCACAGATACGCAGTATTTT.

The chain couples TRBV30 to TRBJ2-3; no clear D gene. V was shortened by 4 bases and J by 5 bases, with 16 bases between the two germline ends. The CDR3 is made up of 14 amino acids. Germline V gene lookup returns CDR1 GTSNPN and CDR2 SVGIG (reference sequence). The CDR3 loop is CAWTNSLARDTQYF. The CDR3 DNA reads as TGTGCCTGGACCAATAGCCTCGCGAGAGATACGCAGTATTTT.